This passage covers 32 T cell receptor beta chains from one sample sequenced in a study of beta chain features in type 1 diabetes. General study findings and limits: Shorter TCRB CDR3s, moderately but significantly so, marked every one of the four CD4+ subsets in Type 1 diabetes patients.

Isolated RNA was reverse transcribed in full, so expressed TCRB transcripts were sequenced. Libraries were prepared by immunoSEQ multiplex PCR; TCRdb keeps only in-frame clonotypes and omits some of them. The data contain 93,000 or so clones, approximately 30% of them singletons. These receptors have no identified antigens. Sequenced material: central memory CD4+ T cells from blood. These receptors were taken from a woman younger than 30 with type 1 diabetes.

This clone has only a few counts. V and J are TRBV6-6 and TRBJ2-7; D is ambiguous. There are 14 residues in the CDR3. V gave up 2 bases and J gave up 2 bases, with 10 bases separating them. Germline V CDR1 and CDR2: MNHNY, SVGAGI (reference sequence). CDR3: CASSYAPRTYEQYF. CDR3 bases: TGTGCCAGCAGTTACGCGCCGAGAACCTACGAGCAGTACTTC.

This clone was seen only a few times. The J gene is TRBJ2-1, the V gene TRBV12-5; D might be TRBD2 (5 bases). Trimming took off 1 base at V and 9 bases at J, with 13 bases between the two ends. The CDR3 contains 14 residues. CDR1 and CDR2 (germline): LGHNT, FRNRAP. The CDR3 DNA sequence: TGTGCTAGTGGTTTGGGACGGATTGGAGGTGAGCAGTTCTTC. This encodes CASGLGRIGGEQFF.

The chain carries TRBV7-2 and TRBJ2-3; 13 bases fit TRBD2. The CDR3 consists of 18 residues. CDR1 and CDR2 from the germline V gene are SGHTA and FQGNSA. V shed 0 bases and J 1 base; nucleotides not matched to a gene: 4. CDR3 amino acids: CASSLAGTSGIGTDTQYF. The DNA of the CDR3 is TGTGCCAGCAGCTTAGCCGGGACTAGCGGGATTGGCACAGATACGCAGTATTTT.

J is TRBJ2-7 and V is TRBV28; perhaps TRBD1 as D (5 bases). CDR1 and CDR2 from the germline V gene are MDHEN and SYDVKM. The CDR3 is 15 residues long. The V and J ends lost 7 bases and 4 bases respectively, with 20 bases between them. The CDR3 DNA is TGTGCCAGCACCTCAGACAGTGGAATTGTTTACGAGCAGTACTTC. This encodes CASTSDSGIVYEQYF.

The table lists this clone with a few counts. The genes are TRBV9 and TRBJ2-3, with D tentatively TRBD1 (5 bases). Between the trimmed V and J ends, which lost 3 bases and 1 base, there was a span of 9 bases. Per germline, CDR1 SGDLS and CDR2 YYNGEE. The CDR3 has 14 amino acids. CDR3 amino acids: CASSGTQGTDTQYF. In DNA, the CDR3 is TGTGCCAGCAGCGGAACACAGGGCACAGATACGCAGTATTTT. The complete variable domain, with remaining parts taken from reference TRBV9 and TRBJ2-3, reads DSGVTQTPKHLITATGQRVTLRCSPRSGDLSVYWYQQSLDQGLQFLIQYYNGEERAKGNILERFSAQQFPDLHSELNLSSLELGDSALYFCASSGTQGTDTQYFGPGTRLTVL.

This clone was detected a few times. The chain uses TRBV7-9 and TRBJ2-5; possible D gene TRBD2, 5 bases. In germline, CDR1 is SEHNR, CDR2 FQNEAQ (reference sequence). The CDR3 contains 16 residues. Trimming removed 3 bases from V and 2 bases from J, with 16 bases in between. CDR3 bases: TGTGCCAGCAGCTTTAGCAGTGGAGGACCACAAGAGACCCAGTACTTC. Its protein is CASSFSSGGPQETQYF.

This chain joins TRBV12-5 and TRBJ2-1; D perhaps matches TRBD2 (5 bases). The length of the CDR3 is 13 residues. V was trimmed by 2 bases and J by 10 bases, leaving 12 bases between them. CDR1 is LGHNT, CDR2 FRNRAP, per germline. CDR3 DNA: TGTGCTAGTGGTTTGTCTCGAGAGGGCGAGCAGTTCTTC. It yields the protein CASGLSREGEQFF.

V and J are TRBV10-3 and TRBJ1-1; D unclear. Trimming cost V 9 bases and J 4 bases, with 15 bases left between them. The germline V gene encodes CDR1 ENHRY and CDR2 SYGVKD. There are 13 residues in the CDR3. As DNA, the CDR3 is TGTGCCATGGCGGGAGGGTCGGCCACTGAAGCTTTCTTT. Translating it yields CAMAGGSATEAFF.

In its sample, this clone was seen a few times. V gene TRBV5-4 combines with J gene TRBJ2-2, with a tentative D call TRBD2 (6 bases). The CDR3 is 14 residues long. Germline V CDR1 and CDR2: SGHNT, YYREEE (reference sequence). Trimming cost V 2 bases and J 5 bases, with 10 bases left between them. CDR3 DNA sequence: TGTGCCAGCAGCTTAAGCGGGCTTACCGGGGAGCTGTTTTTT. Translated, it gives CASSLSGLTGELFF. Full variable domain (missing parts from reference TRBV5-4 and TRBJ2-2): ETGVTQSPTHLIKTRGQQVTLRCSSQSGHNTVSWYQQALGQGPQFIFQYYREEENGRGNFPPRFSGLQFPNYSSELNVNALELDDSALYLCASSLSGLTGELFFGEGSRLTVL.

In its sample, this clone was seen a few times. The chain recombines TRBV18 with TRBJ1-1; no clear D gene. V was trimmed by 10 bases and J by 1 base, leaving 10 bases between them. CDR3 length equals 12 residues. Germline assignment: CDR1 KGHSH and CDR2 LQKENI. This CDR3 is CATSEGNTEAFF. The CDR3 nucleotides read TGTGCCACTTCAGAGGGGAACACTGAAGCTTTCTTT.

This clone was seen only once. DNA for the CDR3: TGTGCCAGCAGCCAAGATGTTAACCGTGGGGACAGACTATATGGCTACACCTTC. The encoded protein is CASSQDVNRGDRLYGYTF. The V gene is TRBV4-2, the J gene TRBJ1-2, with 7 bases lining up with TRBD1. V lost 0 bases and J lost 5; bases outside the gene matches: 15. Germline assignment: CDR1 LGHNA and CDR2 YNFKEQ. The CDR3 is made up of 18 amino acids.

This clone appeared a few times. The chain links TRBV29-1 to TRBJ2-7, with D perhaps matching TRBD2 (5 bases). CDR3 length equals 13 residues. Trimming stripped 6 bases from V and 2 bases from J, with 14 bases between. CDR1 is SQVTM and CDR2 is ANQGSEA in the germline V gene. As DNA, the CDR3 is TGCAGCGTGAGGTCGGGAAATGCCTACGAGCAGTACTTC. The encoded protein is CSVRSGNAYEQYF.

This clone was counted once. The chain uses TRBV27 and TRBJ2-4; possibly TRBD1 for D (5 bases). Germline loops: CDR1 MNHEY, CDR2 SMNVEV (reference sequence). Between the trimmed V and J ends, which lost 3 bases and 3 bases, there was a span of 15 bases. CDR3 length: 16 amino acids. CDR3 residues: CASSFKPRVGKNIQYF. The DNA for the CDR3 is TGTGCCAGCAGTTTCAAACCCAGGGTCGGCAAAAACATTCAGTACTTC.

The chain recombines TRBV5-4 with TRBJ2-7; TRBD2 might be the D (5 bases). Trimming stripped 4 bases from V and 0 bases from J, with 14 bases between. CDR3 size: 15 residues. The V gene's germline CDR1 is SGHNT and CDR2 YYREEE (reference sequence). Here the CDR3 reads CASSPSGSSSYEQYV. The DNA for the CDR3 is TGTGCCAGCAGCCCGTCGGGGTCCAGCTCCTACGAGCAGTACGTC.

This clone showed up just a few times. The chain carries TRBV10-3 and TRBJ1-1; D gene ambiguous. CDR1 is ENHRY and CDR2 is SYGVKD in the germline V gene. The CDR3 spans 16 residues. The V and J ends lost 1 base and 0 bases respectively, with 12 bases between them. The CDR3 region has the DNA TGTGCCATCAGTGAGTACAGACTAGTTTTGAACACTGAAGCTTTCTTT. Translating it yields CAISEYRLVLNTEAFF.

The chain carries TRBV2 and TRBJ2-3; maybe TRBD2 (6 bases). CDR1 SNHLY and CDR2 FYNNEI come from the germline V gene. The CDR3 sequence is 12 residues long. The DNA of the CDR3 is TGTGCTGGAGGCGGGACCGCAGATACGCAGTATTTT. Translating gives CAGGGTADTQYF. Looking up the rest from reference TRBV2 and TRBJ2-3 gives the full variable domain: EPEVTQTPSHQVTQMGQEVILRCVPISNHLYFYWYRQILGQKVEFLVSFYNNEISEKSEIFDDQFSVERPDGSNFTLKIRSTKLEDSAMYFCAGGGTADTQYFGPGTRLTVL.

The rearrangement links TRBV11-2 to TRBJ2-5, with 9 bases matching TRBD2. With 0 bases clipped from V and 3 bases from J, the junction kept 5 bases outside the gene matches. Germline V gene lookup returns CDR1 SGHAT and CDR2 FQNNGV. The CDR3 is 16 residues long. DNA of the CDR3: TGTGCCAGCAGCTTAGATCGCGCTAGCGGGAAAGAGACCCAGTACTTC. Its translation is CASSLDRASGKETQYF.

This clone has just a few counts. This chain uses TRBV28 with TRBJ1-2, with 9 bases identical to TRBD1. CDR1 MDHEN and CDR2 SYDVKM come from the germline V gene. J gave up 3 bases and V 6 bases, and 5 bases lay outside the gene matches. This CDR3 is built from 14 residues. The CDR3 reads CASSHDRGDYGYTF. The DNA of the CDR3 is TGTGCCAGCAGCCACGACAGGGGGGACTATGGCTACACCTTC.

This clone was counted only a few times. The identical CDR3 is also encoded by other nucleotide sequences in the sample. The chain employs TRBV7-2 and TRBJ2-7; 8 positions agree with TRBD1. Germline loops: CDR1 SGHTA, CDR2 FQGNSA. V lost 4 bases to trimming and J lost 0 bases; unmatched junction nucleotides: 2. The CDR3 length is 14 residues. Written as DNA, the CDR3 is TGTGCCAGCAGCTCCGACAGGGGCTCCTACGAGCAGTACGTC. Its translation is CASSSDRGSYEQYV.

In its sample, this clone was seen many times. The chain uses TRBV29-1 and TRBJ2-4, with TRBD1 identical over 8 bases. Germline CDR1 and CDR2: SQVTM and ANQGSEA. The ends lost 7 bases at V and 3 bases at J; junction bases unmatched: 11. The CDR3 extends over 15 amino acids. The CDR3 loop is CSASGQGKSKNIQYF. CDR3 nucleotides: TGCAGCGCTTCCGGACAGGGCAAGAGCAAAAACATTCAGTACTTC.

The chain couples TRBV7-9 to TRBJ1-5; TRBD1 aligns across 7 bases. The germline CDR1 and CDR2 sequences are SEHNR and FQNEAQ (reference sequence). The V segment lost 1 base and the J segment 9 bases; nucleotides outside the gene matches: 6. The CDR3 has 14 residues. The CDR3 DNA sequence: TGTGCCAGCAGCTTAGGGGGACAGCTCGGGCCCCAGCATTTT. Amino acids: CASSLGGQLGPQHF.

The chain uses TRBV2 and TRBJ2-1; a possible D gene is TRBD2 (6 bases). V lost 2 bases and J 8 bases, leaving 10 bases between the germline ends. The CDR3 is 13 amino acids. In germline, CDR1 is SNHLY, CDR2 FYNNEI. This CDR3 is CASSEQRGYEQFF. Written as DNA, the CDR3 is TGTGCCAGCAGTGAACAACGGGGGTATGAGCAGTTCTTC.

This clone has only a few counts. The gene calls are TRBV2 and TRBJ2-1; the match to TRBD2 covers 11 bases. The CDR3 loop spans 14 amino acids. From germline, CDR1 is SNHLY and CDR2 FYNNEI. The V segment lost 0 bases and the J segment 9 bases; nucleotides outside the gene matches: 1. The chain's CDR3 is CASSEALAGGEQFF. The CDR3 nucleotides read TGTGCCAGCAGTGAAGCCCTAGCGGGAGGTGAGCAGTTCTTC.

The gene calls are TRBV7-6 and TRBJ1-2; 12 bases agree with TRBD1. V lost 5 bases and J lost 6; bases outside the gene matches: 7. Germline V CDR1 and CDR2: SGHVS, FNYEAQ. The CDR3 is 15 residues long. As DNA, the CDR3 is TGTGCCAGCAGCCCACCGGGACAGGGGGCGAATGGCTACACCTTC. This encodes CASSPPGQGANGYTF. The full variable domain, in which reference TRBV7-6 and TRBJ1-2 provide the parts outside the CDR3, is GAGVSQSPRYKVTKRGQDVALRCDPISGHVSLYWYRQALGQGPEFLTYFNYEAQQDKSGLPNDRFSAERPEGSISTLTIQRTEQRDSAMYRCASSPPGQGANGYTFGSGTRLTVV.

The V and J genes are TRBV7-8 and TRBJ2-1, with D perhaps TRBD2 (5 bases). The CDR3 has 14 amino acids. Germline loops: CDR1 SGHVS, CDR2 FQNEAQ. V was clipped by 5 bases and J by 2 bases, with 10 bases between them. CDR3 residues: CASSPRETYNEQFF. The DNA for the CDR3 is TGTGCCAGCAGCCCGAGGGAAACCTACAATGAGCAGTTCTTC.

The chain links TRBV6-5 to TRBJ2-7; a possible D gene is TRBD2 (6 bases). This CDR3 spans 12 amino acids. Per the germline V gene, CDR1 is MNHEY and CDR2 is SVGAGI. Trimming shortened V by 2 bases and J by 6 bases, and 8 bases separated the two germline ends. DNA of the CDR3: TGTGCCAGCAGTTACCCCGGGGGCGAGCAGTACTTC. Its translation: CASSYPGGEQYF.

The rearrangement uses TRBV5-1 and TRBJ2-7, with 9 positions matching TRBD1. Per germline, CDR1 SGHRS and CDR2 YFSETQ. Losses at the gene ends were 4 bases for V and 2 bases for J; bases not matched to a gene: 10. The CDR3 is made up of 16 amino acids. This chain's CDR3 is CASSVIPGQGAYEQYF. CDR3 in DNA: TGCGCCAGCAGCGTAATACCGGGACAGGGAGCCTACGAGCAGTACTTC.

Written as DNA, the CDR3 is TGTGCCAGCTCCCTCGCGGGGCAGGGTAACACCGGGGAGCTGTTTTTT. Protein sequence: CASSLAGQGNTGELFF. This rearrangement joins TRBV18 to TRBJ2-2; tentatively, D is TRBD2 (6 bases). V lost 6 bases and J lost 2, with 16 bases in between. The CDR3 is made up of 16 amino acids. The germline V gene encodes CDR1 KGHSH and CDR2 LQKENI.

The chain recombines TRBV9 with TRBJ2-5; 8 nucleotides match TRBD2. The CDR3 runs to 16 residues. Germline CDR1 reads SGDLS; CDR2 reads YYNGEE. The trim removed 4 bases at V and 5 bases at J, leaving 13 bases unmatched. This CDR3 reads CASSPRGASRGETQYF. The CDR3 region has the DNA TGTGCCAGCAGCCCGCGGGGGGCCTCGAGGGGGGAGACCCAGTACTTC.

The sample holds a few counts of this clone. The gene calls are TRBV10-3 and TRBJ1-2; D is ambiguous. Per the germline V gene, CDR1 is ENHRY and CDR2 is SYGVKD. The CDR3 runs to 13 residues. V lost 2 bases and J 7 bases, leaving 11 bases between the germline ends. The CDR3 spells CAISERRGSGYTF. Here the CDR3 DNA reads TGTGCCATCAGTGAGAGACGGGGAAGTGGCTACACCTTC.

This clone was seen more than once but under ten times. Here the CDR3 DNA reads TGTGCCAGCAGTTTGTCGGGGGCTAATGAAAAACTGTTTTTT. It encodes CASSLSGANEKLFF. The chain links TRBV28 to TRBJ1-4; D perhaps matches TRBD1 (5 bases). Trimming cost V 3 bases and J 3 bases, with 8 bases left between them. CDR1 is MDHEN, CDR2 SYDVKM, per germline. This CDR3 comprises 14 residues. Full variable domain (rest looked up from reference TRBV28 and TRBJ1-4): DVKVTQSSRYLVKRTGEKVFLECVQDMDHENMFWYRQDPGLGLRLIYFSYDVKMKEKGDIPEGYSVSREKKERFSLILESASTNQTSMYLCASSLSGANEKLFFGSGTQLSVL.

The V call is TRBV18, the J call TRBJ2-7; TRBD1 matches 8 bases. V lost 4 bases, J lost 2 bases, and 10 bases stayed unmatched. This CDR3 is built from 16 residues. Germline loops: CDR1 KGHSH, CDR2 LQKENI. The CDR3 DNA reads as TGTGCCAGCTCACTGGGCCTGACAGGGGAGGCCTACGAGCAGTACTTC. It yields the protein CASSLGLTGEAYEQYF.